This T cell receptor (beta chain) is drawn from a study of beta chain features in type 1 diabetes. Study conclusions and caveats: For Type 1 diabetes patients, all four CD4+ subsets carried TCRB CDR3s that were moderately but significantly shorter. Patients and controls would share equally any PCR tilt toward shorter templates.

Germline CDR1 reads MGHRA; CDR2 reads YSYEKL. Trimming at V came to 5 bases and at J to 3 bases, leaving 8 bases not matched to a gene. CDR3 size: 15 residues. Worth noting for this clone: No antigen is known for it.

The isolated RNA, all of it, was reverse transcribed, so expressed TCRB transcripts were what got sequenced. Sequencing used immunoSEQ multiplex PCR; TCRdb keeps in-frame clones, though not all of them. Of 550,000 to 850,000 clones detected, 13% appear once; the ten largest clones hold approximately 0.022%. CD4+ naive, central memory, regulatory and stem cell-like memory subsets were isolated by sorting on CD45RO/CCR7/CD25/CD127/CD95/CD27. Material for sequencing was naive CD4+ T cells from blood. This clonotype was sampled from a man between 18 and 35 years old with type 1 diabetes. V gene TRBV4-1 combines with J gene TRBJ1-2, with 8 bases lining up with TRBD1. The CDR3 sequence is CASSSGQGPYYGYTF. CDR3 nucleotide sequence: TGCGCCAGCAGCTCAGGACAGGGCCCCTACTATGGCTACACCTTC.